This T cell receptor beta chain came from a study of T-cell reconstitution after alpha-beta-depleted transplantation in children. CDR3 length equals 15 residues. Germline V gene lookup returns CDR1 SGHRS and CDR2 YFSETQ. V was clipped by 4 bases and J by 2 bases; unmatched bases: 6. The library targeted TCRbeta and was prepared with unique molecular identifiers. MiXCR, run by TCRdb on the PCR reads, gives a single entry per CDR3 protein. Among 130,000 to 150,000 distinct CDR3 sequences listed, around 8.5% were seen once. With regard to this clonotype: Its target is unknown.

Findings of the study overall: Reportedly, roughly two months post-transplant, alpha-beta T cells arose from several hundred expanded graft clones.

This rearrangement joins TRBV5-1 to TRBJ2-4, with 7 bases that match TRBD1. The receptor was isolated from a female patient between 2 and 15 years old who had a stem cell transplant for congenital amegakaryocytic thrombocytopenia, so the T cells may come from the graft donor. The sample here was PBMCs, mostly from graft donor cells, taken 180 days after TCRalphabeta/CD19-depleted stem cell transplant. In DNA, the CDR3 is TGCGCCAGCAGCGAGGCGACAGGGACCAAAAACATTCAGTACTTC. This translates into CASSEATGTKNIQYF. Based on the CDR3 plus reference TRBV5-1 and TRBJ2-4, the full variable domain is KAGVTQTPRYLIKTRGQQVTLSCSPISGHRSVSWYQQTPGQGLQFLFEYFSETQRNKGNFPGRFSGRQFSNSRSEMNVSTLELGDSALYLCASSEATGTKNIQYFGAGTRLSVL.